This TCR beta chain was found in a study of blood T cell repertoires in COVID-19. Study-level background: Some COVID-19 samples were acute and others convalescent; all came from the United States, Italy and Spain. T cells, B-cell-depleted T cells, or PBMCs supplied cDNA or gDNA.

CDR1 SGHKS and CDR2 YYEKEE come from the germline V gene (reference sequence). The V and J ends lost 1 base and 0 bases respectively, with 8 bases between them. The CDR3 totals 16 residues. Authors' methods: For nucleated cells, counts were estimated from reference gene primer amplification. Here immunoSEQ multiplex PCR was the method, and the copy in TCRdb shows in-frame clones only, minus some. The V and J calls and clone size are taken from that table; D and trimming were inferred from the DNA. Among 90,000 or so clones, 84% were seen once, and the ten largest hold around 25%. This receptor was identified in a man aged 55 to 69 with acute or convalescent COVID-19. The chain uses TRBV5-5 and TRBJ1-6; a possible D gene is TRBD1 (5 bases). Material for sequencing was peripheral blood. CDR3 sequence (DNA): TGTGCCAGCAGCTTGCGGGGGAGCTCCTATAATTCACCCCTCCACTTT. Translating it yields CASSLRGSSYNSPLHF.